The clone carrying this T cell receptor (beta chain) has more than one count but fewer than ten. The target antigen is unknown. The source of the sample is a study of beta chain features in type 1 diabetes. About the research overall: Cell yields, age and gender were similar between patients and healthy donors.

Sorting of CD4+ naive, central memory, regulatory and stem cell-like memory cells was performed via CD45RO/CCR7/CD25/CD127/CD95/CD27. The sequenced template was cDNA made from the entire isolated RNA. TCRdb's table, derived via immunoSEQ multiplex PCR, lists solely in-frame clones and lacks some. In the table there are about 180,000 clones, around 8% of which are singletons. Findings of the study overall: VDJ junctions from patients with type 1 diabetes contained fewer insertions and more deletions. Shorter TCRB CDR3s, moderately but significantly so, were found in Type 1 diabetes patients in all four CD4+ subsets.

The germline V gene has CDR1 SGHRS and CDR2 YFSETQ. The CDR3 contains 16 residues. V lost 0 bases, J lost 6 bases, and 9 bases stayed unmatched. The clonotype comes from a woman in her forties with type 1 diabetes. The chain is built from TRBV5-1 and TRBJ2-1, with 7 positions matching TRBD2. The sample comprised central memory CD4+ T cells from blood. The chain's CDR3 is CASSLEGAGRGNEQFF. CDR3 in DNA: TGCGCCAGCAGCTTGGAAGGAGCGGGAAGGGGCAATGAGCAGTTCTTC. The full variable domain, with the rest looked up from reference TRBV5-1 and TRBJ2-1, is KAGVTQTPRYLIKTRGQQVTLSCSPISGHRSVSWYQQTPGQGLQFLFEYFSETQRNKGNFPGRFSGRQFSNSRSEMNVSTLELGDSALYLCASSLEGAGRGNEQFFGPGTRLTVL.